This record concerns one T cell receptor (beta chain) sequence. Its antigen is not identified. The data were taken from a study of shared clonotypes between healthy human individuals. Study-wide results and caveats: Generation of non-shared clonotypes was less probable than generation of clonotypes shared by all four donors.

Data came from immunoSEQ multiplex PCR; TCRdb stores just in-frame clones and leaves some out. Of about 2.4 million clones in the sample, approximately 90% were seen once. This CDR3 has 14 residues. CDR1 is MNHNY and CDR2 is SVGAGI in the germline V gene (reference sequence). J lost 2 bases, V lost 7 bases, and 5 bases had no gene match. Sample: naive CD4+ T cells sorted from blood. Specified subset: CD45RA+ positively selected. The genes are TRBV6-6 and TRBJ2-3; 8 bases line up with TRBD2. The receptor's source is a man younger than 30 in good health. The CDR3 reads CASTVAGNTDTQYF. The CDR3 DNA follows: TGTGCCAGCACCGTAGCGGGGAACACAGATACGCAGTATTTT.